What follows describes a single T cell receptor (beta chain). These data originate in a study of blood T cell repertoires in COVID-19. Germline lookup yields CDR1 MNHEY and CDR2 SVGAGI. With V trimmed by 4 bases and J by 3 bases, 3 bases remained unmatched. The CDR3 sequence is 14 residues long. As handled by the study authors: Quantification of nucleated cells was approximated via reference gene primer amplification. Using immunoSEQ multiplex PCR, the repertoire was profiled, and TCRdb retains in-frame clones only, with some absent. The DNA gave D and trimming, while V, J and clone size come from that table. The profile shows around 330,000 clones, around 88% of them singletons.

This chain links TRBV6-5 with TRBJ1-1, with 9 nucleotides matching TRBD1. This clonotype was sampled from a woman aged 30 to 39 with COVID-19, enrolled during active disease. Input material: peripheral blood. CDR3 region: CASSSWTGDTEAFF. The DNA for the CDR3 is TGTGCCAGCAGTTCCTGGACAGGGGACACTGAAGCTTTCTTT.